This TCR beta chain was obtained from a study of T-cell memory formation after mild COVID-19. Study background: TCR clusters mostly belonged to single donors. Notes on the study in general: Mainly CM and EM harbored the contracting CD4+ clones; mainly EMRA harbored the CD8+ ones. Pre-infection memory already had some responding clones, implying cross-reactive memory joined.

TCRdb reanalysed the 5' RACE reads using MiXCR and keeps one entry per CDR3 protein. The sample has 450,000 to 650,000 distinct CDR3 sequences, roughly 17% seen once; the top ten hold about 11%. Remarks on this clonotype: What it recognizes is unknown.

This CDR3 has 16 residues. V lost 4 bases and J 1 base, leaving 14 bases between the germline ends. CDR1 and CDR2 (germline): SGHAT, FQNNGV. This receptor was obtained from an adult woman who had mild COVID-19 (a few samples of this study predate the infection). Cell type and time point are not known. The chain couples TRBV11-2 to TRBJ2-1, with D perhaps matching TRBD1 or TRBD2 (6 bases each). Input material: PBMCs or a T cell subset sorted from them (not recorded which). The CDR3 DNA reads TGTGCCAGCAGCTCAGGGGAGGAACTTTCCTACAATGAGCAGTTCTTC. Protein: CASSSGEELSYNEQFF.